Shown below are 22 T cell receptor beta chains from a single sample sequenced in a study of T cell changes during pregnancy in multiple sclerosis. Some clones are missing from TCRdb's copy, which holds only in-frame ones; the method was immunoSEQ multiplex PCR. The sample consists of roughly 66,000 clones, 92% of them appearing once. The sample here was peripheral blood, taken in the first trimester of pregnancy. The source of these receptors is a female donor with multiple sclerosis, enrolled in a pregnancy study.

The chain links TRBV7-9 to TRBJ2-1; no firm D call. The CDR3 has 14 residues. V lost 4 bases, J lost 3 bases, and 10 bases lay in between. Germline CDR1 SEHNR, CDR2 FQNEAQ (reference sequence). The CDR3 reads CASSSPKSYNEQFF. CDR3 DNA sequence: TGTGCCAGCAGCTCCCCGAAGAGCTACAATGAGCAGTTCTTC.

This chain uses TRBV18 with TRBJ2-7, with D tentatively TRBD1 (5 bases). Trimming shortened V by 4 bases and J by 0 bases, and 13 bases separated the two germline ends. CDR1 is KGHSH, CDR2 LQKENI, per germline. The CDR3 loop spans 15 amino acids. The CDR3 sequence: CASSHPTEPSYEQYF. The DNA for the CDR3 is TGTGCCAGCTCACACCCGACAGAGCCCTCCTACGAGCAGTACTTC.

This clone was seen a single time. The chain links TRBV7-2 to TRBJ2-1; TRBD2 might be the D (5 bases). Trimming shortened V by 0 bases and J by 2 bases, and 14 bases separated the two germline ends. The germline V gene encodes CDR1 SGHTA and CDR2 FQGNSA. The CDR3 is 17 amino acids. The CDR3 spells CASSLAPDSAPYNEQFF. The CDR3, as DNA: TGTGCCAGCAGCTTAGCCCCGGACTCGGCACCCTACAATGAGCAGTTCTTC.

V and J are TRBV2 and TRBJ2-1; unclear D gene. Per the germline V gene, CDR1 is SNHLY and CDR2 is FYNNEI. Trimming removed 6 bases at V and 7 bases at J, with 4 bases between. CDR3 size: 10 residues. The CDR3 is CASRANEQFF. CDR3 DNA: TGTGCCAGCAGGGCTAATGAGCAGTTCTTC.

The CDR3 DNA sequence: TGTGCCAGCAGTCCACCCCACGGGGGGACGCTTAGGACTAGCACCTACAATGAGCAGTTCTTC. It encodes CASSPPHGGTLRTSTYNEQFF. This chain uses TRBV28 with TRBJ2-1; 8 bases agree with TRBD2. With 5 bases clipped from V and 2 bases from J, the junction kept 23 bases outside the gene matches. Looked up from germline, CDR1 is MDHEN and CDR2 is SYDVKM. The length of the CDR3 is 21 residues.

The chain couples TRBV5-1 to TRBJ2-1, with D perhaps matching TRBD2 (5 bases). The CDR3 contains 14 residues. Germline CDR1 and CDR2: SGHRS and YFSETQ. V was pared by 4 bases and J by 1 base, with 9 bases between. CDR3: CASSLGGSYNEQFF. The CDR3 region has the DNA TGCGCCAGCAGCCTCGGCGGGTCCTACAATGAGCAGTTCTTC.

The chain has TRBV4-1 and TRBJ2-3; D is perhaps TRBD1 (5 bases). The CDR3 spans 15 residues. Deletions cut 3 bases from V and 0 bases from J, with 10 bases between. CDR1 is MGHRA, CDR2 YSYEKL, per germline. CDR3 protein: CASSHTGFSTDTQYF. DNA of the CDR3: TGCGCCAGCAGCCACACAGGTTTTAGCACAGATACGCAGTATTTT.

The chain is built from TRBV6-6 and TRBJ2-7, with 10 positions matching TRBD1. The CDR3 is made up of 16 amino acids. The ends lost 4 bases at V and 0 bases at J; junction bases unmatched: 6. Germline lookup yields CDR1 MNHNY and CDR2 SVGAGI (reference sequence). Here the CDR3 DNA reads TGTGCCAGCAGTTTCGGGACAGGGGTGAGCTCCTACGAGCAGTACTTC. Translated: CASSFGTGVSSYEQYF.

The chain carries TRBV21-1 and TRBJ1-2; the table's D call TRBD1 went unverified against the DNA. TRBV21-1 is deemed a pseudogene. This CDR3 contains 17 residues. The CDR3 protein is CASSRTRGGRGRSGYTF. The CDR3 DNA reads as TGTGCCAGCAGTCGAACAAGAGGGGGCAGGGGGCGAAGTGGCTACACCTTC.

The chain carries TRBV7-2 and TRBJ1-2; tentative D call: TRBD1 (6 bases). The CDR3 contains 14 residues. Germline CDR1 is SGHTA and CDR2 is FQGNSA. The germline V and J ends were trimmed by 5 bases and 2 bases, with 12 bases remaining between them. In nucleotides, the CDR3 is TGTGCCAGCAGCCCGGGACAACCAAACTATGGCTACACCTTC. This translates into CASSPGQPNYGYTF.

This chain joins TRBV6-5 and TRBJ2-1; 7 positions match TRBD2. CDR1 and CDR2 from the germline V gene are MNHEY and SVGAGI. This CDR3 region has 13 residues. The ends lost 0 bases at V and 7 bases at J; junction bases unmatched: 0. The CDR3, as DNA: TGTGCCAGCAGTTACTCGCGGGGGAATGAGCAGTTCTTC. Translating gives CASSYSRGNEQFF.

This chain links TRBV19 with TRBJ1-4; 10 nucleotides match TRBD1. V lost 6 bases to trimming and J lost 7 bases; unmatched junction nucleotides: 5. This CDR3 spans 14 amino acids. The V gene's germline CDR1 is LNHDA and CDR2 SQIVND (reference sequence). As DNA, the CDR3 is TGTGCCAGTAGCAAGGGACAGGGGTCTGAAAAACTGTTTTTT. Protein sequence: CASSKGQGSEKLFF.

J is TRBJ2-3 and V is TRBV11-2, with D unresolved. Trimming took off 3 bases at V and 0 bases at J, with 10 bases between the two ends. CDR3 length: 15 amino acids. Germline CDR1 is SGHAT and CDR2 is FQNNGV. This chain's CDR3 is CASSFNRASTDTQYF. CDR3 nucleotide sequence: TGTGCCAGCAGCTTTAACAGAGCTAGCACAGATACGCAGTATTTT.

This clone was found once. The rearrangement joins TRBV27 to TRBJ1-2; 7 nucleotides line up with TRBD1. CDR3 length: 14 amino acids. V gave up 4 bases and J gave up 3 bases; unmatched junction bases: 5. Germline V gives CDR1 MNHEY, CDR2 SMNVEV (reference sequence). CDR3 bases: TGTGCCAGCAGTTCGACAGGGCAGGACTATGGCTACACCTTC. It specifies CASSSTGQDYGYTF.

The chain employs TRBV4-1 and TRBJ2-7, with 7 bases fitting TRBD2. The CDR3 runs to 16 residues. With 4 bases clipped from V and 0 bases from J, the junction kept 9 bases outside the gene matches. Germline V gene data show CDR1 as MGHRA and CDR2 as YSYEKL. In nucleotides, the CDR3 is TGCGCCAGCAGCCCACGTTCCAGCGGGAACTCCTACGAGCAGTACTTC. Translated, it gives CASSPRSSGNSYEQYF.

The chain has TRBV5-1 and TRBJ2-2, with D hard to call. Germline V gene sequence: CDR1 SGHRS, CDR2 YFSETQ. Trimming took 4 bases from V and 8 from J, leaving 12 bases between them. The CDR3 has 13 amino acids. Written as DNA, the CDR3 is TGCGCCAGCAGCCCTCCGGGTGGTGGGGAGCTGTTTTTT. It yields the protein CASSPPGGGELFF.

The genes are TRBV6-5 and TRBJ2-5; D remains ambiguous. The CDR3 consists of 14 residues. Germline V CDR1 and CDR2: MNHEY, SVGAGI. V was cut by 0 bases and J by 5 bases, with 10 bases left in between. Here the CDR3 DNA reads TGTGCCAGCAGTTACTCGCGGTTACGGGAGACCCAGTACTTC. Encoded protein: CASSYSRLRETQYF.

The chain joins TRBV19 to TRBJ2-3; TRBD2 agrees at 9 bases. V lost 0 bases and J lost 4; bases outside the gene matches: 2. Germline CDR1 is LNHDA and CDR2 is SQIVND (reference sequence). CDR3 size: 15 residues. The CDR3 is CASSIEPSGADTQYF. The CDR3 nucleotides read TGTGCCAGTAGTATAGAGCCTAGCGGGGCAGATACGCAGTATTTT.

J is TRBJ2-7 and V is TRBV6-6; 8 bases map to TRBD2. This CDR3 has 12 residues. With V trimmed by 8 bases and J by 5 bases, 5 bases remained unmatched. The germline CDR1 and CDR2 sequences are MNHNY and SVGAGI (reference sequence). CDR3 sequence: CASSAGVNEQYF. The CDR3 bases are TGTGCCAGCTCAGCGGGGGTCAACGAGCAGTACTTC.

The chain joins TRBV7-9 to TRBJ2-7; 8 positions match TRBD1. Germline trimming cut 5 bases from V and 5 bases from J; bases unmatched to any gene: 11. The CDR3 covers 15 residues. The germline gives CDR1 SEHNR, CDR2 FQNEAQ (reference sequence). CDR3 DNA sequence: TGTGCCAGCAGCACCCCGGACAGGGTAATCCACGAGCAGTACTTC. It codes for CASSTPDRVIHEQYF.

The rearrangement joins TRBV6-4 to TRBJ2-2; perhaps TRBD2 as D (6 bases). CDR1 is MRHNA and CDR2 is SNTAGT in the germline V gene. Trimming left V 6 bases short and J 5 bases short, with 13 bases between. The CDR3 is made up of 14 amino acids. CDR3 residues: CASRADSGTGELFF. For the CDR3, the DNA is TGTGCCAGCAGGGCAGATAGCGGAACCGGGGAGCTGTTTTTT.

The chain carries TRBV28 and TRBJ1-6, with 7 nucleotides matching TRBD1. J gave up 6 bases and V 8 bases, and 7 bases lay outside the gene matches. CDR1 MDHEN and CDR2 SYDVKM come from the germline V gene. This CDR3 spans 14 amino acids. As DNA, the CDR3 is TGTGCCAGCGTATCCGGGACAGTTAATTCACCCCTCCACTTT. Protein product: CASVSGTVNSPLHF.